This T cell receptor (beta chain) was profiled in a study of blood T cell repertoires in COVID-19. About the study: The United States, Italy and Spain were the sources of the acute and convalescent COVID-19 samples. T cells, B-cell-depleted T cells, or PBMCs provided the cDNA or gDNA that served as material.

This CDR3 contains 15 residues. Germline CDR1 is MNHEY and CDR2 is SMNVEV (reference sequence). Trimming shortened V by 5 bases and J by 7 bases, and 21 bases separated the two germline ends. Authors' methods: Estimates of nucleated cell counts were drawn from the amplification of reference gene primers. Using immunoSEQ multiplex PCR, the repertoire was profiled, and TCRdb retains in-frame clones only, with some absent. The D gene and trimming were derived from the DNA, and the V and J assignments and clone size from that table. The sample contains some 250,000 clones, roughly nine tenths of which appear only once.

The genes are TRBV27 and TRBJ2-7, with D perhaps matching TRBD2 (6 bases). The clonotype comes from a man aged 60-69 years with acute or convalescent COVID-19. Sequenced sample: peripheral blood. The CDR3 here is CASSPNLGGVGEQYF. CDR3 coding DNA: TGTGCCAGCAGTCCAAACCTGGGGGGTGTAGGTGAGCAGTACTTC.